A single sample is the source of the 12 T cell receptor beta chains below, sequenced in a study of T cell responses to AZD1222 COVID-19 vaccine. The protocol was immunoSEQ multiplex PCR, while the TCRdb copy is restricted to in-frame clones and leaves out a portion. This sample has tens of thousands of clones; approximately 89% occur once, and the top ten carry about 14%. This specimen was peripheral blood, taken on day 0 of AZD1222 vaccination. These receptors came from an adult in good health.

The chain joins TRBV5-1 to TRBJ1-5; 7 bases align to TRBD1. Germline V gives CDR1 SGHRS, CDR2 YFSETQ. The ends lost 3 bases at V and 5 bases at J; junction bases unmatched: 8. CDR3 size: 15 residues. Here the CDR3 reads CASSSIDRDDQPQHF. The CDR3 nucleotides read TGCGCCAGCAGCTCTATAGACAGGGACGATCAGCCCCAGCATTTT.

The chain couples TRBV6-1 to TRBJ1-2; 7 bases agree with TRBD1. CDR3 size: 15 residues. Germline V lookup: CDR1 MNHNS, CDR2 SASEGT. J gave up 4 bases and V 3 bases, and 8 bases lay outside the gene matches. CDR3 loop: CASSDGTAKPYGYTF. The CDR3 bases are TGTGCCAGCAGTGACGGGACAGCCAAACCCTATGGCTACACCTTC.

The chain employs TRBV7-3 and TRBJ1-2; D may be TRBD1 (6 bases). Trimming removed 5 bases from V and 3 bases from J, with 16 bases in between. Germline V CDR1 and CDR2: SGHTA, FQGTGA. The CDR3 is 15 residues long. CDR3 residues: CASSPSPGADYGYTF. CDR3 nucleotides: TGTGCCAGCAGCCCGAGTCCGGGGGCGGACTATGGCTACACCTTC.

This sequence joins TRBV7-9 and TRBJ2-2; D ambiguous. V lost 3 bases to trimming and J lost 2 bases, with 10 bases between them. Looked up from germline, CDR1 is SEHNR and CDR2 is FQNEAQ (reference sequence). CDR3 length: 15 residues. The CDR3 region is CASSLDGPNTGELFF. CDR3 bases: TGTGCCAGCAGCTTGGATGGACCAAACACCGGGGAGCTGTTTTTT. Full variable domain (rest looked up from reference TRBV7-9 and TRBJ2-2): DTGVSQNPRHKITKRGQNVTFRCDPISEHNRLYWYRQTLGQGPEFLTYFQNEAQLEKSRLLSDRFSAERPKGSFSTLEIQRTEQGDSAMYLCASSLDGPNTGELFFGEGSRLTVL.

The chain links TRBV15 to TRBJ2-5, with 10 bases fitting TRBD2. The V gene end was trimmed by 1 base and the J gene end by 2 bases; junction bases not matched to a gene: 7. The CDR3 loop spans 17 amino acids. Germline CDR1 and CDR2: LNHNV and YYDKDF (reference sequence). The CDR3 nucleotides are TGTGCCACCAGCAGAGTTAGCGGGAGGTGGGGACAAGAGACCCAGTACTTC. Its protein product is CATSRVSGRWGQETQYF. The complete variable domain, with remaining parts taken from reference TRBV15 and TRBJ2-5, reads DAMVIQNPRYQVTQFGKPVTLSCSQTLNHNVMYWYQQKSSQAPKLLFHYYDKDFNNEADTPDNFQSRRPNTSFCFLDIRSPGLGDTAMYLCATSRVSGRWGQETQYFGPGTRLLVL.

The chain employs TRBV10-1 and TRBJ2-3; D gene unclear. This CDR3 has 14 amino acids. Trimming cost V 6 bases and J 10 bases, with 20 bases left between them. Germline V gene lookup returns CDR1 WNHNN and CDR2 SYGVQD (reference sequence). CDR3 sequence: CASSASVSAGAQYF. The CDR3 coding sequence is TGCGCCAGCAGCGCAAGCGTGAGTGCTGGGGCGCAGTATTTT.

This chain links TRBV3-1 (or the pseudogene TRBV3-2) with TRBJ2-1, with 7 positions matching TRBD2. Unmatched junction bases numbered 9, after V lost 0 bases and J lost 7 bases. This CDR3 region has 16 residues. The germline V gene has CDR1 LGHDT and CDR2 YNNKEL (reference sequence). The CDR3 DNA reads TGTGCCAGCAGCCAAGAGTACGGCGGGAGCTGGAATGAGCAGTTCTTC. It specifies CASSQEYGGSWNEQFF.

The CDR3 DNA is TGTGCCAGCAGCTTAGCGGGTAGCGGGATAGAGCAGTTCTTC. It is translated as CASSLAGSGIEQFF. This sequence joins TRBV7-2 and TRBJ2-1, with 8 bases that match TRBD2. Germline CDR1 is SGHTA and CDR2 is FQGNSA. This CDR3 has 14 amino acids. Trimming took 0 bases from V and 10 from J; bases not matched to a gene: 5.

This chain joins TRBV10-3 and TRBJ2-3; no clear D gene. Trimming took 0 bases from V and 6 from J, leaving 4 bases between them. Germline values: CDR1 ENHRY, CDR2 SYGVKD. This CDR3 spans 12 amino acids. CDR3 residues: CAISESGDTQYF. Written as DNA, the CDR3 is TGTGCCATCAGTGAGTCCGGGGATACGCAGTATTTT.

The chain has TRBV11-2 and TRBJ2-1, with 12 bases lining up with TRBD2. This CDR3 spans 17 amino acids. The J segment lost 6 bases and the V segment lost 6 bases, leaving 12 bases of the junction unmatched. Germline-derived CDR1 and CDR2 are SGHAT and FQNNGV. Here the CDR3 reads CASRGGTSGRLGNEQFF. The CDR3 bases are TGTGCCAGCAGGGGTGGGACTAGCGGGCGGTTGGGCAATGAGCAGTTCTTC.

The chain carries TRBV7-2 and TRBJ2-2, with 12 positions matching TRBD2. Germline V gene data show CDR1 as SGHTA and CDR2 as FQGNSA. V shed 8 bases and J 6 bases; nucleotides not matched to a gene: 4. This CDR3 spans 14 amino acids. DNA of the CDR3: TGTGCCAGCGGGAGACTAGCGGGAGCCGGGGAGCTGTTTTTT. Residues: CASGRLAGAGELFF.

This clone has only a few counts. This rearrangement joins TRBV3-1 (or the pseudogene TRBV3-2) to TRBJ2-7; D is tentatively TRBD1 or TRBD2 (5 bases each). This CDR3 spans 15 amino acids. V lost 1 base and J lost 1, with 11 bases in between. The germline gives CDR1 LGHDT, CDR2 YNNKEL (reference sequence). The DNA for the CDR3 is TGTGCCAGCAGCCAAGTCTCCTGGGGGTCCTACGAGCAGTACTTC. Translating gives CASSQVSWGSYEQYF.